A single sample gave rise to the 5 T cell receptor beta chains below, sequenced in a study of cytotoxic CD8 clonotypes in ibrutinib-treated CLL (dated by TCRdb to about 2021). Libraries were made using the immunoSEQ multiplex PCR assay. The table comes from immuneACCESS by way of TCRdb, which keeps in-frame sequences with V and J called. Part of the clones is missing from these tables; in studies checked, under half for an unresolved V gene and the rest for unknown reasons. The sample table holds approximately 5,500 clones, of which about 70% were seen once. Jointly, the top ten make up around two fifths of the sample. The sample here was PBMCs, taken before ibrutinib treatment. These receptors all stem from a human donor with chronic lymphocytic leukemia.

This chain connects TRBV19 to TRBJ1-2; 10 bases are shared with TRBD1. The V gene's germline CDR1 is LNHDA and CDR2 SQIVND (reference sequence). The CDR3 covers 14 residues. Trimming at V came to 4 bases and at J to 4 bases, leaving 3 bases not matched to a gene. CDR3: CASSTWDRGYGYTF. CDR3 nucleotides: TGTGCCAGTAGTACCTGGGACAGGGGCTATGGCTACACCTTC.

This rearrangement joins TRBV7-5 to TRBJ2-7; the table's D call of TRBD2 was not tested on the DNA. TRBV7-5 is tagged as a pseudogene. The CDR3 covers 13 residues. The CDR3 loop reads CARSYRVPYEQYF. The CDR3 nucleotides are TGTGCCAGAAGCTACCGCGTGCCTTACGAGCAGTACTTC.

The V gene is TRBV13, the J gene TRBJ1-2; TRBD1 is a possible D gene (5 bases). The V and J ends lost 2 bases and 6 bases respectively, with 13 bases between them. CDR3 size: 14 residues. Looked up from germline, CDR1 is PRHDT and CDR2 is FYEKMQ (reference sequence). The DNA for the CDR3 is TGTGCCAGCAGCTTACTGCCCCTGGGGGATGGCTACACCTTC. Translated: CASSLLPLGDGYTF.

The gene calls are TRBV11-2 and TRBJ2-7; 7 nucleotides line up with TRBD1. The length of the CDR3 is 14 residues. V lost 3 bases, J lost 2 bases, and 4 bases stayed unmatched. Germline V gives CDR1 SGHAT, CDR2 FQNNGV. CDR3 protein: CASSFSQGAYEQYF. The DNA of the CDR3 is TGTGCCAGCAGCTTCAGTCAGGGGGCCTACGAGCAGTACTTC.

The chain uses TRBV6-6 and TRBJ2-7, with 7 positions matching TRBD1. The V and J ends lost 7 bases and 2 bases, in that order; junction bases with no gene match: 5. In germline, CDR1 is MNHNY, CDR2 SVGAGI (reference sequence). The CDR3 totals 13 residues. CDR3 DNA sequence: TGTGCCAGCACTTCCAGGGGGACCTACGAGCAGTACTTC. Residues: CASTSRGTYEQYF.